This T cell receptor (beta chain) comes out of a study of T cell responses to AZD1222 COVID-19 vaccine. Findings and caveats of the study: Possibly, clonal diversity was underestimated; donors were largely white British and included more females. Receipt of two AZD1222 doses was followed by a rise in Spike-specific TCR breadth and depth. No day 14 peak samples; only post-peak repertoires were characterized. Unmutated variant regions are reportedly targeted by nearly half of spike-specific TCRs.

Repertoires were generated with immunoSEQ multiplex PCR, while TCRdb's copy carries only in-frame clones and drops some. Here the sample spans some 130,000 clones, 80% to 90% being singletons. Points on this clone: No antigen is known for it.

The CDR3 length is 15 residues. Trimming left V 4 bases short and J 2 bases short, with 15 bases between. The germline V gene encodes CDR1 SGHDT and CDR2 YYEEEE. The sample consisted of peripheral blood, taken on day 0 of AZD1222 vaccination. The sequence derives from an adult in good health. The rearrangement uses TRBV5-6 and TRBJ1-2; the D gene is possibly TRBD1 (6 bases). CDR3 coding DNA: TGTGCCAGCAGCATCCCTGGGCAGGGGAACTATGGCTACACCTTC. As protein: CASSIPGQGNYGYTF.